This paragraph reports one TCR beta chain. Its cognate antigen is unknown. Sequencing used immunoSEQ multiplex PCR; TCRdb keeps in-frame clones, though not all of them. Altogether 83,000 or so clones are present, 86% being singletons, with the ten largest covering 8.5% to 9%. This specimen comes from a study of T cell responses to AZD1222 COVID-19 vaccine. Study-level points and caveats: Elevations in Spike-specific TCR breadth and depth followed administration of two AZD1222 doses. Seropositive at baseline were only a handful of AZD1222 recipients. Only after the peak T cell response were repertoires sampled. Nearly half of spike-specific TCRs reportedly go after variant regions that carry no mutations.

This CDR3 has 15 amino acids. V gave up 5 bases and J gave up 5 bases, with 16 bases separating them. The germline CDR1 and CDR2 sequences are MDHEN and SYDVKM. The sequence derives from an adult in good health. The rearrangement links TRBV28 to TRBJ2-1, with D unresolved. Sample: peripheral blood, taken on day 0 of AZD1222 vaccination. The CDR3 DNA follows: TGTGCCAGCAGTGGTTTGACGACCTTTGACAATGAGCAGTTCTTC. Translated: CASSGLTTFDNEQFF.